Presented here are 6 T cell receptor beta chains from one specimen sequenced in a study of Graves' ophthalmopathy and Graves' hyperthyroidism. Beta-chain TCR CDR3 regions were amplified from RNA transcripts. RT-PCR in the first round used HTBI primers; a second-round multiplex PCR followed. MiXCR, run by TCRdb on the multiplex PCR reads, gives a single entry per CDR3 protein. The sample carries some 350,000 distinct CDR3 sequences, about 18% recorded once. Sequencing was performed on peripheral blood. These receptors came from an adult woman with stable Graves' hyperthyroidism.

This clonotype was counted many times. The rearrangement joins TRBV19 to TRBJ2-5; D uncertain. Germline CDR1 reads LNHDA; CDR2 reads SQIVND (reference sequence). V lost 5 bases, J lost 3 bases, and 16 bases lay in between. The CDR3 contains 15 residues. CDR3 amino acids: CASSLQAAGEETQYF. CDR3 coding DNA: TGTGCCAGTAGTCTCCAGGCGGCAGGTGAAGAGACCCAGTACTTC.

This clonotype was recorded many times. The CDR3 is CASRPPSGTNTGELFF. CDR3 coding DNA: TGTGCCAGTAGACCGCCGAGCGGGACCAACACCGGGGAGCTGTTTTTT. V gene TRBV19 combines with J gene TRBJ2-2; 7 bases are shared with TRBD2. This CDR3 has 16 residues. Per the germline V gene, CDR1 is LNHDA and CDR2 is SQIVND (reference sequence). J lost 2 bases, V lost 6 bases, and 9 bases had no gene match.

This clonotype was detected ten times or more. The J gene is TRBJ1-2, the V gene TRBV7-2; D possibly corresponds to TRBD1 (5 bases). The germline V and J ends were trimmed by 1 base and 7 bases, with 10 bases remaining between them. The CDR3 has 13 amino acids. Germline-derived CDR1 and CDR2 are SGHTA and FQGNSA. The CDR3 loop is CASSLGTIAGYTF. The CDR3 nucleotides read TGTGCCAGCAGCTTAGGGACAATTGCTGGCTACACCTTC.

This clonotype was counted at least ten times. V and J are TRBV6-2 or TRBV6-3 and TRBJ2-7; 14 bases are a match to TRBD2. The V and J ends lost 5 bases and 3 bases, in that order; junction bases with no gene match: 6. This CDR3 region has 16 residues. Germline lookup yields CDR1 MNHEY and CDR2 SVGEGT. CDR3 residues: CASSPGLAGVRYEQYF. CDR3 nucleotide sequence: TGTGCCAGCAGTCCGGGACTAGCGGGAGTTCGCTACGAGCAGTACTTC.

This clonotype was seen at least ten times. V and J are TRBV12-3 or TRBV12-4 and TRBJ1-5; D is perhaps TRBD1 (6 bases). CDR3 length: 16 residues. V was shortened by 5 bases and J by 4 bases, with 18 bases between the two germline ends. Here the CDR3 DNA reads TGTGCCAGCAGTGTCCGACAGGCGGGTAGGAATCAGCCCCAGCATTTT. It encodes CASSVRQAGRNQPQHF.

This clonotype was detected a few times. This chain connects TRBV28 to TRBJ2-2, with a tentative D call TRBD2 (6 bases). Trimming pared 9 bases from V and 7 bases from J, leaving 18 bases between. CDR1 is MDHEN, CDR2 SYDVKM, per germline. This CDR3 has 14 residues. CDR3 DNA sequence: TGTGCCAGTTACCCCCGGGACTTCAACGGGGAGCTGTTTTTT. Its protein is CASYPRDFNGELFF.